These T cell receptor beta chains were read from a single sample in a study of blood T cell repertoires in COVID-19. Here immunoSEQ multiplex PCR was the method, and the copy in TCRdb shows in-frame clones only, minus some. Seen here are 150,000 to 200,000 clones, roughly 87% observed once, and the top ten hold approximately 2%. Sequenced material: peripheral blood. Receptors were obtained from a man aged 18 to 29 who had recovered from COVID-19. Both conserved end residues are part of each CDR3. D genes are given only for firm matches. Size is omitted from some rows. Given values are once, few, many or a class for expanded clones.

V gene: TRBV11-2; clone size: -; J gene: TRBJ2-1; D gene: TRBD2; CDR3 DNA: TGTGCCAGCAGCTTCCTAGCGGGAGGGCCAGATGAGCAGTTCTTC; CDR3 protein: CASSFLAGGPDEQFF
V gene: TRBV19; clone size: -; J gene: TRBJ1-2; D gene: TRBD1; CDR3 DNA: TGTGCCAGTACGGGACAGGTTTTTAGTTATGGCTACACCTTC; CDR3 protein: CASTGQVFSYGYTF
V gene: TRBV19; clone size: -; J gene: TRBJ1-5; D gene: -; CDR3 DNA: TGTGCCAGTAGTTCCTCGACAGTCAATCAGCCCCAGCATTTT; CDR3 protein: CASSSSTVNQPQHF
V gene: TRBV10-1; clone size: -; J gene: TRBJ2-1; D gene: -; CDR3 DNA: TGCGCCAGCAGTTTGGCCAGGGTGCCCTACAATGAGCAGTTCTTC; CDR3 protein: CASSLARVPYNEQFF
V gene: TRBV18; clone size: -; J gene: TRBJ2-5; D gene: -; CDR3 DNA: TGTGCCAGCTCACTCCCCGGCCAAGAGACCCAGTACTTC; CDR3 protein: CASSLPGQETQYF
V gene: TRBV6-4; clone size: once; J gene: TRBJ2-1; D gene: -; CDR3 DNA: TGTGCCAGCAGTAGCGTCGCCTACAATGAGCAGTTCTTC; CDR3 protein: CASSSVAYNEQFF
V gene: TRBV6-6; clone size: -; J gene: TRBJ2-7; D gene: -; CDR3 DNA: TGTGCCAGCAGTTCAGGGTACACTCGGGGAGGCGAGCAGTACTTC; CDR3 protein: CASSSGYTRGGEQYF
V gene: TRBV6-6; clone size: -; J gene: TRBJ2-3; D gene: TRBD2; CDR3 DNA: TGTGCCAGCAGTTACCCCGTTAGCGGGAGATCAGATACGCAGTATTTT; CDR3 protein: CASSYPVSGRSDTQYF
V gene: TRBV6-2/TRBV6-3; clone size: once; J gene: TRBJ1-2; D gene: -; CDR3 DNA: TGTGCCAGCAGTTACGGTCTACGGAGGGGCTACACCTTC; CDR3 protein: CASSYGLRRGYTF
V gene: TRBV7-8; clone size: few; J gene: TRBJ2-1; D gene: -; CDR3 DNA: TGTGCCAGCAGACTAGGGAAGTACAATGAGCAGTTCTTC; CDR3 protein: CASRLGKYNEQFF
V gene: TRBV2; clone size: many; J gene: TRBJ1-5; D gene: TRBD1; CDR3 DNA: TGTGCCAGCACCGGGACAGGGGGCAATCAGCCCCAGCATTTT; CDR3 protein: CASTGTGGNQPQHF
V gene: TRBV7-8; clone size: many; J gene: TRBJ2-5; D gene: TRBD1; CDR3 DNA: TGTGCCAGCACTCTGACAGGGCCGGGGGAGACCCAGTACTTC; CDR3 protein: CASTLTGPGETQYF
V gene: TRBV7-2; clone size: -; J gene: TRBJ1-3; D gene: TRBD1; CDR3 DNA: TGTGCCAGCAGCTTACAACAGGGGAGCTCTGGAAACACCATATATTTT; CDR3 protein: CASSLQQGSSGNTIYF
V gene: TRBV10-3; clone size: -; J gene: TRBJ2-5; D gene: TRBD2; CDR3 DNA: TGTGCCATCAGGGCGGGACTAGCGCAAGAGACCCAGTACTTC; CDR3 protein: CAIRAGLAQETQYF
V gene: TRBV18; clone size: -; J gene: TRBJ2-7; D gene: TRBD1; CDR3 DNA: TGTGCCAGCTCACCCCAGGGGGTTCCCTACGAGCAGTACTTC; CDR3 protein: CASSPQGVPYEQYF
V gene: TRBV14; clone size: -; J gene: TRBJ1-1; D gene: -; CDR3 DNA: TGTGCCAGCAGCCAAGTTTGGGGGGGTGAAGCTTTCTTT; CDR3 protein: CASSQVWGGEAFF
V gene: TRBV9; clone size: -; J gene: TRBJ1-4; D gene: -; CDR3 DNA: TGTGCCAGCAGCGTAGGAGGGACTAATGAAAAACTGTTTTTT; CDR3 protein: CASSVGGTNEKLFF
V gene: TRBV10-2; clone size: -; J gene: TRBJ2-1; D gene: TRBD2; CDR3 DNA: TGCGCCAGCAGTACCGGGATGAAAGTAGCGGGAGCGGGGGATTATCACAATGAGCAGTTCTTC; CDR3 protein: CASSTGMKVAGAGDYHNEQFF
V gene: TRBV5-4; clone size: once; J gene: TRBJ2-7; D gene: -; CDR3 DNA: TGTGCCAGCAGCTTGGACACCACCTACGAGCAGTACTTC; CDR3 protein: CASSLDTTYEQYF
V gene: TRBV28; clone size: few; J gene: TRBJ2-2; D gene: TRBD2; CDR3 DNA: TGTGCCAGCAGTTTCGGCGGGAGGGACACCGGGGAGCTGTTTTTT; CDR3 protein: CASSFGGRDTGELFF
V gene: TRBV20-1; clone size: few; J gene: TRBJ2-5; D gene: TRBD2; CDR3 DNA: TGCAGTGCTAGTACCCCTAGCGGGAGGGCCCGAGAGACCCAGTACTTC; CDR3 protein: CSASTPSGRARETQYF
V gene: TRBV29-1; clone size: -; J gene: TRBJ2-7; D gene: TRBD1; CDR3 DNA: TGCAGCGTTGGACAGGGGTACCCTCGCTACGAGCAGTACTTC; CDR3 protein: CSVGQGYPRYEQYF